This entry features one T cell receptor beta chain sequence. The antigen remains undetermined. Germline CDR1 reads DFQATT; CDR2 reads SNEGSKA (reference sequence). The CDR3 length is 15 residues. Trimming took 2 bases from V and 2 from J, leaving 14 bases between them. This entry comes from a study of CD8 T cells in ankylosing spondylitis. Study results and limitations: A subset of motif variants has previously been described in the synovial fluid and blood of reactive arthritis. Clones tied to disease were said to be significantly enriched in matched ankylosing spondylitis synovial fluid. Blood of patients with ankylosing spondylitis appeared to be characterized by a TCR beta motif of 8 or 9 highly homologous variants. Peripheral blood samples showed relatively rare disease-linked clones, and these clones were CD8+.

One entry per CDR3 protein results from TCRdb running MiXCR on the 5' RACE reads. The data hold 200,000 to 250,000 distinct CDR3 sequences, with roughly 25% observed a single time. This sequence originates from a male donor with ankylosing spondylitis or in good health (not recorded which). Sequenced: blood, either unsorted or a sorted T cell fraction (not recorded which). The chain employs TRBV20-1 and TRBJ2-3, with D possibly being TRBD2 (5 bases). CDR3 sequence: CSARIWRANTDTQYF. In DNA, the CDR3 is TGCAGTGCTAGAATCTGGCGGGCCAACACAGATACGCAGTATTTT.